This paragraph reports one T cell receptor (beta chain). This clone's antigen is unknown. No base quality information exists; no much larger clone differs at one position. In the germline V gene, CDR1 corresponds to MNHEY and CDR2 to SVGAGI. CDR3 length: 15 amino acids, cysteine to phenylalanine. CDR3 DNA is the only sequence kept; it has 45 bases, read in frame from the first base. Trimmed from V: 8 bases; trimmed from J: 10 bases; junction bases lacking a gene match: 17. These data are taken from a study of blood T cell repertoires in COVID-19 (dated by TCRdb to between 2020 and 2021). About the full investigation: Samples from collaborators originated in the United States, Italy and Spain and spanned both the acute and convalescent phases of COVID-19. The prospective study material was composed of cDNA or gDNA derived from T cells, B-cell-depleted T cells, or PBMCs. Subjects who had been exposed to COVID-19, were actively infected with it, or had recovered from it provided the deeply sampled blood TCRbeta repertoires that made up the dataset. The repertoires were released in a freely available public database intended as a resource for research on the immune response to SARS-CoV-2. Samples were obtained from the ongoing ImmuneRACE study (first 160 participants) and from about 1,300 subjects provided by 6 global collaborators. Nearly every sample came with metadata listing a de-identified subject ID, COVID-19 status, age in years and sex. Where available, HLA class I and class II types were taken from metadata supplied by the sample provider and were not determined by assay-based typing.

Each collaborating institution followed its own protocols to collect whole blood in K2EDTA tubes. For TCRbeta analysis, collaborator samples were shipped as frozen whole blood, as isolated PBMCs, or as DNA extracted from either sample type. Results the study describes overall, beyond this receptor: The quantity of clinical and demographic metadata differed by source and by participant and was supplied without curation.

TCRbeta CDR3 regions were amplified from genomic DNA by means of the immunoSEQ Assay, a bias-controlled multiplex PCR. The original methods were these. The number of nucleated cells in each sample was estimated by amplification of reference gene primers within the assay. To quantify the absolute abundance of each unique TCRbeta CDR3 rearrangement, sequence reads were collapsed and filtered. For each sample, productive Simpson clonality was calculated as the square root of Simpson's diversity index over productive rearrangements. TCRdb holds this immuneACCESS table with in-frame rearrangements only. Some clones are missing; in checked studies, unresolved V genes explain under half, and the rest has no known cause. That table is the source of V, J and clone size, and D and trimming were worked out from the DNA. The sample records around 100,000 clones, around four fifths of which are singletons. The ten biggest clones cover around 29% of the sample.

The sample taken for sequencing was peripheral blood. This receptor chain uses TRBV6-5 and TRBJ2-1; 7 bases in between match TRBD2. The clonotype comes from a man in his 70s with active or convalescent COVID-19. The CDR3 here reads CASGPGTILQWEQFF. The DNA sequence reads TGTGCCAGCGGCCCCGGGACTATTCTACAATGGGAGCAGTTCTTC.